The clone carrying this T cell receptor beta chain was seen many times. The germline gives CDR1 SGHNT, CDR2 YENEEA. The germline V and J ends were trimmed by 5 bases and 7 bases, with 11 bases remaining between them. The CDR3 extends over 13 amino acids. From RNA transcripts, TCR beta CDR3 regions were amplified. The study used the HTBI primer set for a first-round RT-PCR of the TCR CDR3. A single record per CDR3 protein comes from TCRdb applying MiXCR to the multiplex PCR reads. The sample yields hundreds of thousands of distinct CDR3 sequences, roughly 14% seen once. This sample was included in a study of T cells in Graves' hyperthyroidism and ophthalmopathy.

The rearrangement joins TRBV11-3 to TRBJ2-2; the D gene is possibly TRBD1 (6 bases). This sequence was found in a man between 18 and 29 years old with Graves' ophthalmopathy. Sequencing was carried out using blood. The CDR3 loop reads CASSQGQIGELFF. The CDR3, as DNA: TGTGCCAGCAGCCAAGGACAGATCGGGGAGCTGTTTTTT.